These 5 T cell receptor beta chains came from one sample sequenced in a study of beta chain features in type 1 diabetes. cDNA synthesis used the whole RNA isolate, giving expressed TCRB sequences. Clones were read by immunoSEQ multiplex PCR, and TCRdb kept only the in-frame ones, dropping some. The table lists 500,000 to 850,000 clones, roughly an eighth of them singletons. Study conclusions and caveats: Moderate yet significant TCRB CDR3 shortening was seen in Type 1 diabetes patients in all four CD4+ subsets.

The antigens of these receptors remain unknown. Sequencing was carried out using naive CD4+ T cells from blood. The receptors originated from a man in his late teens or twenties with type 1 diabetes.

J is TRBJ2-5 and V is TRBV29-1, with 7 nucleotides matching TRBD2. Germline V gene data show CDR1 as SQVTM and CDR2 as ANQGSEA. CDR3 length equals 12 residues. The V segment lost 7 bases and the J segment 1 base; nucleotides outside the gene matches: 3. CDR3 residues: CSAGRGQETQYF. CDR3 in DNA: TGCAGCGCAGGGAGGGGCCAAGAGACCCAGTACTTC.

The genes are TRBV28 and TRBJ1-1; TRBD1 is a possible D gene (6 bases). This CDR3 is 13 amino acids long. Germline V lookup: CDR1 MDHEN, CDR2 SYDVKM. Between the trimmed V and J ends, which lost 6 bases and 11 bases, there was a span of 19 bases. DNA for the CDR3: TGTGCCAGCAGGACTCCGGGACAAGTGTACGCTTTCTTT. This sequence encodes CASRTPGQVYAFF.

The V call is TRBV7-9, the J call TRBJ1-5; 7 bases are shared with TRBD1. The CDR3 extends over 16 amino acids. CDR1 and CDR2 (germline): SEHNR, FQNEAQ (reference sequence). V lost 5 bases, J lost 1 base, and 8 bases stayed unmatched. In DNA form, the CDR3 reads TGTGCCAGCAGCCGCTGGGACAGCCGAAGCAATCAGCCCCAGCATTTT. The encoded protein is CASSRWDSRSNQPQHF.

This clone was counted a few times. The chain carries TRBV7-9 and TRBJ2-1; TRBD2 matches at 7 bases. The J segment lost 14 bases and the V segment lost 1 base, leaving 2 bases of the junction unmatched. The CDR3 runs to 11 residues. The germline CDR1 and CDR2 sequences are SEHNR and FQNEAQ (reference sequence). CDR3 sequence reads: CASSLGREKFF. For the CDR3, the DNA is TGTGCCAGCAGCTTAGGGCGGGAGAAGTTCTTC.

This clone occurred a few times. The chain joins TRBV30 to TRBJ2-1; D is uncertain. Trimming shortened V by 4 bases and J by 0 bases, and 10 bases separated the two germline ends. The CDR3 is 14 amino acids. In germline, CDR1 is GTSNPN, CDR2 SVGIG (reference sequence). CDR3 DNA: TGTGCCTGGATACCGGAGAGCTCCTACAATGAGCAGTTCTTC. This codes for CAWIPESSYNEQFF.